The subject of this entry is one T cell receptor (beta chain). Its antigen is currently unknown. UMI-labeled 5' RACE TRB cDNA libraries were prepared from the cells. TCRdb reanalyzed the 5' RACE reads and collapses them to one entry per CDR3 protein, without DNA. This sample's table reports 70,000 to 95,000 distinct CDR3 sequences. These data originate in a study of CXCR3-negative and CXCR3-positive naive CD8 T cells. The authors gated naive CD8+ T cells as CD45RO-CCR7+CD27+CD95-. Study-wide results and limits: Unlike memory cells, which differed, naive CXCR3-negative and CXCR3-positive cells had similar TRBV-TRBJ usage.

The CDR3 totals 16 residues. CDR1 LGHNA and CDR2 YSLEER come from the germline V gene. The chain recombines TRBV4-3 with TRBJ1-1; the D gene TCRdb calls, TRBD1, cannot be checked with no DNA. The receptor comes from a human donor in good health. Some clones in this sample may be carry-over from other donors' samples. Sample: naive CXCR3- CD8+ T cells from blood. Subset in this sample: CD45RO-CCR7+CD27+CD95- naive CD8+ T cells lacking CXCR3 (TNR3-). CDR3 in amino acids: CASSPGADRGRTEAFF.